These 26 T cell receptor beta chains share one sample of origin, sequenced in a study of blood T cells in healthy people across ages. A J-beta primer mix and a sample-barcoded 5' primer were used in a second PCR of roughly 6 to 11 cycles. TCRdb analysed the 5' RACE reads with MiXCR anew, one entry per CDR3 protein. The table records 700,000 or so distinct CDR3 sequences, approximately 40% of them present only once. Sample: blood. These receptors came from a man aged 80 or over in good health.

This clonotype was detected only once. The CDR3 protein is CASQTGSSYNEQFF. As DNA, the CDR3 is TGTGCCAGTCAGACTGGGAGCTCCTACAATGAGCAGTTCTTC. This chain joins TRBV19 and TRBJ2-1; a possible D gene is TRBD2 (5 bases). Germline lookup yields CDR1 LNHDA and CDR2 SQIVND (reference sequence). Trimming stripped 8 bases from V and 0 bases from J, with 11 bases between. The CDR3 extends over 14 amino acids.

This clonotype was seen a handful of times. CDR3 amino acids: CASSPNRGGGYTF. The CDR3 DNA sequence: TGTGCCAGCAGCCCCAACAGGGGCGGTGGCTACACCTTC. The V gene is TRBV7-3, the J gene TRBJ1-2, with 7 positions matching TRBD1. Germline V CDR1 and CDR2: SGHTA, FQGTGA. CDR3 length: 13 residues. The J segment lost 7 bases and the V segment lost 5 bases, leaving 7 bases of the junction unmatched. The full variable domain, completed using reference TRBV7-3 and TRBJ1-2, is GAGVSQTPSNKVTEKGKYVELRCDPISGHTALYWYRQSLGQGPEFLIYFQGTGAADDSGLPNDRFFAVRPEGSVSTLKIQRTERGDSAVYLCASSPNRGGGYTFGSGTRLTVV.

The gene calls are TRBV7-9 and TRBJ1-6, with TRBD1 identical over 9 bases. The germline V gene encodes CDR1 SEHNR and CDR2 FQNEAQ (reference sequence). The CDR3 contains 15 residues. Unmatched junction bases numbered 8, after V lost 5 bases and J lost 9 bases. The CDR3 DNA reads as TGTGCCAGCAGCACCCGGGGACAGGGTAGTTCACCCCTCCACTTT. It translates to CASSTRGQGSSPLHF.

The chain employs TRBV7-2 and TRBJ1-1; weak D call: TRBD1 (5 bases). This CDR3 comprises 15 residues. In germline, CDR1 is SGHTA, CDR2 FQGNSA. The ends were cut back, 5 bases at V and 1 base at J, with 14 bases in the middle. The chain's CDR3 is CASSQSWDQNTEAFF. In DNA, the CDR3 is TGTGCCAGCAGCCAAAGTTGGGACCAGAACACTGAAGCTTTCTTT.

This clonotype was recorded many times. The chain is built from TRBV5-5 and TRBJ2-7; D gene uncertain. V lost 4 bases and J lost 3, with 11 bases in between. Per the germline V gene, CDR1 is SGHKS and CDR2 is YYEKEE (reference sequence). This CDR3 is 13 amino acids long. As DNA, the CDR3 is TGTGCCAGCAGCGTGAAATTTAACTACGAGCAGTACTTC. The encoded protein is CASSVKFNYEQYF.

This CDR3 is CASSEGGLAGDMYEQYF. Here the CDR3 DNA reads TGCGCCAGCAGTGAGGGTGGACTAGCGGGAGATATGTACGAGCAGTACTTC. The genes are TRBV10-2 and TRBJ2-4, with 13 bases lining up with TRBD2. With the DNA end fitting TRBJ2-7 better, the J assignment may be wrong. The CDR3 consists of 17 residues. The germline V gene has CDR1 WSHSY and CDR2 SAAADI.

This chain connects TRBV7-2 to TRBJ2-4; D is unclear. CDR1 is SGHTA, CDR2 FQGNSA, per germline. This CDR3 contains 15 residues. Trimming removed 3 bases at V and 4 bases at J, with 13 bases between. In DNA, the CDR3 is TGTGCCAGCAGCTTCGACGTGCTACGAAAAAACATTCAGTACTTC. It is translated as CASSFDVLRKNIQYF.

This clonotype was detected only once. V gene TRBV7-8 combines with J gene TRBJ2-1; D is uncertain. The CDR3 consists of 15 residues. Germline V CDR1 and CDR2: SGHVS, FQNEAQ. V was pared by 5 bases and J by 10 bases, with 21 bases between. The CDR3 region has the DNA TGTGCCAGCAGCGAAGGACGGTCGAGCTCCTACGAGCAGTTCTTC. It is translated as CASSEGRSSSYEQFF.

The genes are TRBV3-1 and TRBJ2-3; D unresolved. The ends were cut back, 1 base at V and 2 bases at J, with 7 bases in the middle. The CDR3 length is 14 residues. The germline gives CDR1 LGHDT, CDR2 YNNKEL (reference sequence). The CDR3 protein is CASSQGYNTDTQYF. The CDR3 bases are TGTGCCAGCAGCCAAGGTTACAACACAGATACGCAGTATTTT.

This chain joins TRBV4-2 and TRBJ2-1; D is uncertain. Germline-derived CDR1 and CDR2 are LGHNA and YNFKEQ. The CDR3 is 12 residues long. V lost 4 bases and J 8 bases, leaving 9 bases between the germline ends. In DNA form, the CDR3 reads TGTGCCAGCAGCCCCGGGTGGGATGAGCAGTTCTTC. Amino acid sequence: CASSPGWDEQFF.

This clonotype showed up many times. The chain uses TRBV29-1 and TRBJ2-1; no definite D call. Between the trimmed V and J ends, which lost 5 bases and 7 bases, there was a span of 12 bases. The germline V gene has CDR1 SQVTM and CDR2 ANQGSEA. The CDR3 has 12 residues. The CDR3 sequence is CSVQIRVNEQFF. DNA for the CDR3: TGCAGCGTTCAGATACGGGTAAATGAGCAGTTCTTC.

The chain combines TRBV27 with TRBJ2-5; a possible D gene is TRBD2 (5 bases). The end of the DNA is better explained by TRBJ2-7, so the J call may be wrong. CDR3 length equals 16 residues. The germline CDR1 and CDR2 sequences are MNHEY and SMNVEV (reference sequence). CDR3 sequence (DNA): TGTGCCAGCAGAGCTAACACGCTCCCCGGGACCTACGAGCAGTACTTC. Residues: CASRANTLPGTYEQYF.

CDR3 DNA sequence: TGTGCCAGCAGCCCGACCGGGGGGGTTAACACTGAAGCTTTCTTT. Protein sequence: CASSPTGGVNTEAFF. The chain combines TRBV7-2 with TRBJ1-1; a weak D match, TRBD1 (5 bases). The CDR3 has 15 amino acids. With 5 bases removed from V and 2 bases from J, the gap between germline ends came to 15 bases. Germline V CDR1 and CDR2: SGHTA, FQGNSA.

This clonotype has a count of ten or more. This chain connects TRBV3-1 to TRBJ2-7, with TRBD2 matching over 7 bases. The CDR3 is 15 amino acids. Trimming cost V 4 bases and J 5 bases; bases outside gene matches: 11. The V gene's germline CDR1 is LGHDT and CDR2 YNNKEL (reference sequence). The CDR3, as DNA: TGTGCCAGCAGCCTGAGAGGGACGGGAGGTGACGAGCAGTACTTC. This sequence encodes CASSLRGTGGDEQYF.

The chain employs TRBV11-1 and TRBJ1-1, with D unclear. Trimming took 2 bases from V and 1 from J, leaving 11 bases between them. CDR1 is SGHAT, CDR2 FQDESV, per germline (reference sequence). CDR3 size: 15 residues. This CDR3 reads CASSLLSAANTEAFF. CDR3 coding DNA: TGTGCCAGCAGCTTACTCTCGGCAGCGAACACTGAAGCTTTCTTT.

V and J are TRBV4-2 and TRBJ2-3, with TRBD2 matching 7 bases. Trimming removed 1 base from V and 10 bases from J; junction bases left unmatched: 14. The germline V gene has CDR1 LGHNA and CDR2 YNFKEQ. This CDR3 is built from 16 residues. CDR3 DNA: TGTGCCAGCAGCCAAGGACCCCGGACTAGTACGAAAGCGCAGTATTTT. Protein product: CASSQGPRTSTKAQYF.

The V and J genes are TRBV30 and TRBJ2-7; D gene unclear. From germline, CDR1 is GTSNPN and CDR2 SVGIG (reference sequence). Trimming left V 4 bases short and J 7 bases short, with 11 bases between. The CDR3 length is 11 residues. The CDR3 is CAWNALGEQYF. DNA for the CDR3: TGTGCCTGGAATGCTTTGGGAGAGCAGTACTTC.

The CDR3 coding sequence is TGCAGTGCTAGGGATGTCGTCGTTAACTATGGCTACACCTTC. It yields the protein CSARDVVVNYGYTF. The chain employs TRBV20-1 and TRBJ1-2; D uncertain. Germline CDR1 reads DFQATT; CDR2 reads SNEGSKA (reference sequence). The CDR3 covers 14 residues. The V end was cut by 3 bases, the J end by 1 base, with 12 bases between.

Only a few counts were recorded for this clonotype. CDR3 loop: CSASYRDRDYEQYF. As DNA, the CDR3 is TGCAGTGCTAGTTACCGGGACAGGGATTACGAGCAGTACTTC. The V call is TRBV20-1, the J call TRBJ2-7, with TRBD1 identical over 9 bases. The germline V gene encodes CDR1 DFQATT and CDR2 SNEGSKA (reference sequence). J gave up 4 bases and V 3 bases, and 7 bases lay outside the gene matches. CDR3 length: 14 residues.

V gene TRBV20-1 combines with J gene TRBJ2-1; a weak D match, TRBD1 (6 bases). V was cut by 5 bases and J by 9 bases, with 8 bases left in between. Germline loops: CDR1 DFQATT, CDR2 SNEGSKA (reference sequence). The CDR3 consists of 10 residues. This CDR3 reads CSARRGEQFF. The DNA for the CDR3 is TGCAGTGCTCGCAGGGGTGAGCAGTTCTTC.

V usage is TRBV18 and J usage is TRBJ1-1, with 8 bases fitting TRBD1. The length of the CDR3 is 12 residues. The J segment lost 7 bases and the V segment lost 6 bases, leaving 4 bases of the junction unmatched. CDR1 is KGHSH and CDR2 is LQKENI in the germline V gene. In DNA form, the CDR3 reads TGTGCCAGCTCGCTGGACAGGGATGAAGCTTTCTTT. Translated, it gives CASSLDRDEAFF.

To note about this clonotype: A much larger clone differs by one base, so this may be a read error. V is TRBV10-3 and J is TRBJ2-5; D gene uncertain. Trimming removed 1 base from V and 11 bases from J, with 11 bases in between. Germline CDR1 is ENHRY and CDR2 is SYGVKD. This CDR3 has 12 amino acids. The CDR3 nucleotides read TGTGCCATCAGTGAGTGGGGTTACGGGCAGTACTTC. This encodes CAISEWGYGQYF.

This clonotype was counted a single time. This sequence joins TRBV20-1 and TRBJ1-1; D may be TRBD1 (6 bases). Germline V gene lookup returns CDR1 DFQATT and CDR2 SNEGSKA (reference sequence). V was shortened by 4 bases and J by 3 bases, with 15 bases between the two germline ends. This CDR3 contains 14 residues. In DNA form, the CDR3 reads TGCAGTGCTACCCTAGGGGGAGGGTACACTGAAGCTTTCTTT. It encodes CSATLGGGYTEAFF.

This clonotype was counted once. V gene TRBV4-3 combines with J gene TRBJ2-3, with no clear D. Germline CDR1 and CDR2: LGHNA and YSLEER. V was cut by 4 bases and J by 0 bases, with 8 bases left in between. This CDR3 contains 14 residues. The DNA for the CDR3 is TGCGCCAGCAGCCCCCAGCGTAGCACAGATACGCAGTATTTT. Encoded protein: CASSPQRSTDTQYF.

This clonotype was counted once. The chain joins TRBV25-1 to TRBJ2-2; TRBD1 matches 10 bases. V was pared by 1 base and J by 6 bases, with 5 bases of the junction left unmatched. Germline CDR1 MGHDK, CDR2 SYGVNS. There are 16 residues in the CDR3. The CDR3 is CASSEWRTGGAGELFF. CDR3 bases: TGTGCCAGCAGTGAATGGCGGACAGGGGGTGCCGGGGAGCTGTTTTTT.

This clonotype came up once. A much larger clonotype is one base distant, so this may be a read error. V usage is TRBV12-3 or TRBV12-4 and J usage is TRBJ2-5, with 7 nucleotides matching TRBD2. V dropped 5 bases and J dropped 3; count of bases not matched to a gene: 9. The length of the CDR3 is 15 residues. The CDR3 DNA sequence: TGTGCCAGCAGTCTGGGAAGAGGGAGGGAAGAGACCCAGTACTTC. Its protein product is CASSLGRGREETQYF.